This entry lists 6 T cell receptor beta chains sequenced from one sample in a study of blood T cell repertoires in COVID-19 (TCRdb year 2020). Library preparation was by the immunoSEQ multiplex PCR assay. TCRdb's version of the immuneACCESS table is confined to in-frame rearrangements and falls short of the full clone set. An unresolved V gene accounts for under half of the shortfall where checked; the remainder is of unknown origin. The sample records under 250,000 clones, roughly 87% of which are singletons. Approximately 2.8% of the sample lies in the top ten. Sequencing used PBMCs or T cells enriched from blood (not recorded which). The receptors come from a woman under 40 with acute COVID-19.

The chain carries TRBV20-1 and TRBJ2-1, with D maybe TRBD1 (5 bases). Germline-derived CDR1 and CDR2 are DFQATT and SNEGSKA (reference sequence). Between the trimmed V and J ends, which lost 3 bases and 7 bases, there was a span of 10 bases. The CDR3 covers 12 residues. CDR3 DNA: TGCAGTGCTAGTAACGGACAAAATGAGCAGTTCTTC. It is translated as CSASNGQNEQFF.

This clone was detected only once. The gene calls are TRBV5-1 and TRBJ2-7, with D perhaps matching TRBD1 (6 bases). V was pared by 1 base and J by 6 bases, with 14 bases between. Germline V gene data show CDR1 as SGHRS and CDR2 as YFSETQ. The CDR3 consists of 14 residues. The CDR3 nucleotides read TGCGCCAGCAGCTTGCTGACAGGCCTCCCCGAGCAGTACTTC. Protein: CASSLLTGLPEQYF.

Here the CDR3 reads CSASERGGNEQFF. The CDR3 DNA follows: TGCAGTGCTAGTGAGCGGGGGGGCAATGAGCAGTTCTTC. The chain carries TRBV20-1 and TRBJ2-1, with 10 bases aligning to TRBD2. Germline CDR1 reads DFQATT; CDR2 reads SNEGSKA (reference sequence). The length of the CDR3 is 13 residues. V lost 3 bases to trimming and J lost 6 bases; unmatched junction nucleotides: 2.

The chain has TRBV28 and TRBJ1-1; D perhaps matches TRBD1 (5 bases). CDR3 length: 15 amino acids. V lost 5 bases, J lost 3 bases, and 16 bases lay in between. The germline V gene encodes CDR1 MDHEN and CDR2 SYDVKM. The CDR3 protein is CASSPRRWGDTEAFF. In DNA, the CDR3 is TGTGCCAGCAGTCCCCGTAGGTGGGGGGACACTGAAGCTTTCTTT.

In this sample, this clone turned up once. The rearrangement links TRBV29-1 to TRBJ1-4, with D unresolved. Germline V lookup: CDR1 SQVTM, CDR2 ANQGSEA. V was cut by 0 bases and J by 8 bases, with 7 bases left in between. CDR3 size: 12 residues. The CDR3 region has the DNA TGCAGCGTTGAAGAAGGGAGGGAAAAACTGTTTTTT. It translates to CSVEEGREKLFF.

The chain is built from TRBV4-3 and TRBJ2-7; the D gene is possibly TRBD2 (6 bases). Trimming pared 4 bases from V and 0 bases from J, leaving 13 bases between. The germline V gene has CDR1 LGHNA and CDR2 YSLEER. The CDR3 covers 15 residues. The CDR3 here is CASSPTGGSSYEQYF. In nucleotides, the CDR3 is TGCGCCAGCAGCCCTACTGGGGGGAGCTCCTACGAGCAGTACTTC.